This is a list of T cell receptor beta chains from one sample in a study of blood T cells in healthy people across ages. TCRdb independently ran MiXCR on the 5' RACE reads; one entry per CDR3 protein. The sample shows around 900,000 distinct CDR3 sequences, roughly half of them seen only once. Sequenced sample: blood. Receptors originate from a woman aged 55-69 years in good health. Both conserved end residues are part of each CDR3. A D gene is named only where the DNA matches it firmly. Clone size, where shown, is once, few, many, or a class for clones that have expanded.

clone size,V gene,D gene,J gene,CDR3 DNA,CDR3 protein
few,TRBV6-2/TRBV6-3,-,TRBJ2-7,TGTGCCAGCGGAGGATCGGCAGACAGCTCCTACGAGCAGTACTTC,CASGGSADSSYEQYF
many,TRBV6-2/TRBV6-3,-,TRBJ2-7,TGTGCCACAGGGCGCGAGCAGTACTTC,CATGREQYF
-,TRBV20-1,-,TRBJ1-4,TGCAGTGCTAGAGCTGTTACTGAAAAACTGTTTTTT,CSARAVTEKLFF
once,TRBV6-2/TRBV6-3,TRBD1,TRBJ1-4,TGTGCCAGCAGAGACGACAGGGGTAATCGGCGTGAAAAACTGTTTTTT,CASRDDRGNRREKLFF
-,TRBV7-2,TRBD1,TRBJ1-4,TGTGCCAGCAGTCAGGACAGGGGGGCTGAAAAACTGTTTTTT,CASSQDRGAEKLFF
-,TRBV7-8,TRBD1,TRBJ1-1,TGTGCCAGCAGGTTTCTTGGGACAGGAATGAACACTGAAGCTTTCTTT,CASRFLGTGMNTEAFF
-,TRBV4-3,-,TRBJ2-1,TGCGCCAGCAGCCAGACCGGAGCCGGACAGAATGAGCAGTTCTTC,CASSQTGAGQNEQFF
few,TRBV9,TRBD2,TRBJ2-1,TGTGCCAGCAGCGTACTGACTAGCGGGGTCAATGAGCAGTTCTTC,CASSVLTSGVNEQFF
few,TRBV12-3/TRBV12-4,-,TRBJ2-2,TGTGCCAGCAGTTTAGTCCTGCGAGCGGATACCGGGGAGCTGTTTTTT,CASSLVLRADTGELFF
-,TRBV20-1,-,TRBJ2-5,TGCAGTGCTGAGCCATCATCGGGGACCCAGTACTTC,CSAEPSSGTQYF
-,TRBV9,TRBD1,TRBJ2-5,TGTGCCAGCAGCGAGGGACAGCCCCAAGAGACCCAGTACTTC,CASSEGQPQETQYF
-,TRBV7-2,-,TRBJ2-1,TGTGCCAGCAGCTTAGGAGGGAGCTCCTACAATGGGCAGTTCTTC,CASSLGGSSYNGQFF
-,TRBV20-1,-,TRBJ2-1,TGCAGTGCTAGTCCCGATGAGCAGTTCTTC,CSASPDEQFF
-,TRBV28,-,TRBJ2-1,TGTGCCAGCAGTTCTGGTTTTAATGAGCAGTTCTTC,CASSSGFNEQFF
few,TRBV28,-,TRBJ2-3,TGTGCCAGCAGTTTTTGGGCGCGGGGCACAGATACGCAGTATTTT,CASSFWARGTDTQYF
-,TRBV29-1,TRBD2,TRBJ2-1,TGCAGCGTTCCGAAGGGCGGGAGCTCCTACAATGAGCAGTTCTTC,CSVPKGGSSYNEQFF
-,TRBV6-6,-,TRBJ2-7,TGTGCCAGCAGACAAGTAGGCGAGCAGTACTTC,CASRQVGEQYF
-,TRBV5-1,-,TRBJ1-1,TGCGCCAGCAGCTTTCGTCCTGGGCTTTCAATGAACACTGAAGCTTTCTTT,CASSFRPGLSMNTEAFF
-,TRBV4-1,TRBD2,TRBJ2-7,TGCGCCAGCAGCCAAGATCCGGGTAGCGGGAGAGGGTACGAGCAGTACTTC,CASSQDPGSGRGYEQYF
-,TRBV27,-,TRBJ2-1,TGTGCCAGCAGTTTATCCCGTCTTCTATACGGGAGTAAATGCAATGAGCAGTTCTTC,CASSLSRLLYGSKCNEQFF
-,TRBV7-8,TRBD2,TRBJ2-5,TGTGCCAGCAGCTTAGCTAGCGGGTTTGAGGAGACCCAGTACTTC,CASSLASGFEETQYF
-,TRBV5-1,-,TRBJ2-7,TGCGCCAGCAGCCCCTGGCGGTCGGGAGTTGGTGAGGTTGTACGGAATGAGCAGTACTTC,CASSPWRSGVGEVVRNEQYF
-,TRBV11-3,-,TRBJ2-3,TGTGCCAGCAGCTTAGGGGACTCCACTAGCACAGATACGCAGTATTTT,CASSLGDSTSTDTQYF
-,TRBV6-6,TRBD1,TRBJ1-2,TGTGCCAGCGTAGAGAGACAGGGGGCTACGGGAGGCTACACCTTC,CASVERQGATGGYTF
few,TRBV7-9,TRBD2,TRBJ2-5,TGTGCCAGCAGCTTCAGACTAGCGGGAGCAGAGACCCAGTACTTC,CASSFRLAGAETQYF
-,TRBV14,-,TRBJ1-4,TGTGCCAGCAGCCCCCGAAATGGGGGGGCAAATCTCCTTGGCAAACTGTTTTTT,CASSPRNGGANLLGKLFF
-,TRBV28,TRBD1,TRBJ2-2,TGTGCCAGCAGTCCTAGGGGGCAGGGAACCGGGGAGCTGTTTTTT,CASSPRGQGTGELFF
-,TRBV5-5,TRBD2,TRBJ2-3,TGTGCCAGCAGCTTGGGGGCTAGCGGGATAACAGATACGCAGTATTTT,CASSLGASGITDTQYF
-,TRBV20-1,-,TRBJ1-5,TGCAATGCTCTTCGCCGACAGGAACATTACAATGAGCCCCAGCATTTT,CNALRRQEHYNEPQHF
once,TRBV20-1,TRBD2,TRBJ2-1,TGCAGTGCTAGAGATCCGGGACTACACTACAATCAGCAGTTCTTC,CSARDPGLHYNQQFF
-,TRBV4-1,-,TRBJ2-3,TGCGCCAGCAGCCAAGCTGGCTTCACAGATACGCAGTATTTT,CASSQAGFTDTQYF
once,TRBV20-1,TRBD1,TRBJ2-7,TGCAGTGCTAGAGGAAAGACAGGGTGGGGGCGCGAGCAGTACTTC,CSARGKTGWGREQYF
-,TRBV9,-,TRBJ2-5,TGTGCCAGCAGCGCCCCAGGGTACGGGCAGTACTTC,CASSAPGYGQYF
-,TRBV6-1,-,TRBJ2-7,TGTGCCAGCAGTGAAGCGGGCAGCTCCTACGAGCAGTACTTC,CASSEAGSSYEQYF
-,TRBV5-1,-,TRBJ2-5,TGCGCCAGCAGCTTGCCCGCGGCAGCTGGGGAGACCCAGTACTTC,CASSLPAAAGETQYF
-,TRBV6-2/TRBV6-3,-,TRBJ2-3,TGTGCCAGCGCCCGACGGGGGACTGGAGGGAGCGCCTCGGGAAGCACAGATACGCAGTATTTT,CASARRGTGGSASGSTDTQYF
-,TRBV15,TRBD2,TRBJ2-5,TGTGCCACCAGCAGGACTAGCGCGGCCGATCAAGAGACCCAGTACTTC,CATSRTSAADQETQYF
-,TRBV5-1,TRBD2,TRBJ2-7,TGCGCCAGCAGTTCCCAAGCGGGAGTTAACGAGCAGTACTTC,CASSSQAGVNEQYF
few,TRBV12-3/TRBV12-4,TRBD1,TRBJ2-4,TGTGCCAGCAGTTTAGAGTGGGACAGGGTCTACCAGTACTTC,CASSLEWDRVYQYF
few,TRBV2,-,TRBJ2-7,TGTGCCAGCAGGACCCGATTCGAGCAGTACTTC,CASRTRFEQYF